This T cell receptor (beta chain) was sequenced during a study of identifying expanded T cells in peripheral blood. CDR3 length: 14 residues. Germline V gene data show CDR1 as SGHRS and CDR2 as YFSETQ. Trimming at V came to 4 bases and at J to 7 bases, leaving 9 bases not matched to a gene. TCRdb's table, derived via immunoSEQ multiplex PCR, lists solely in-frame clones and lacks some. This sample has approximately 59,000 clones; about 92% occur once, and the top ten carry about 3.7%. Source material: blood. The rearrangement uses TRBV5-1 and TRBJ2-7; 9 bases are a match to TRBD1. This receptor was taken from a person aged 18 to 75 in good health. In DNA, the CDR3 is TGCGCCAGCAGCATAGGCGGACAGGGGTGGGAGCAGTACTTC. Protein sequence: CASSIGGQGWEQYF.